The 27 T cell receptor beta chains given below trace back to one sample, sequenced in a study of tumor-infiltrating lymphocytes in primary liver carcinoma. Reverse transcription of roughly 470 ng total RNA with a constant-region primer produced TCR beta cDNA. Three nested multiplex PCR rounds, a slightly modified ARM-PCR, produced the libraries for TCR beta. Primers for the first two PCR rounds were TRBV1-TRBV30 forward primers and a C-beta reverse primer (about 10 cycles per round). Via MiXCR, TCRdb re-called the multiplex PCR reads, giving one row per CDR3 protein. The table has 100,000 or so distinct CDR3 sequences, about four fifths seen once. Co-extraction of both nucleic acids (RNA and DNA) used about 18-31 mg of unsorted bulk tissue. The material sequenced was liver tumor tissue from sampling region 3. The subset is: tumor region T3, left-lateral pole. These receptors were obtained from a man aged 35-49 years with primary liver carcinoma and hepatitis B virus infection.

Details on this clonotype: Here the CDR3 omits its conserved ending phenylalanine or tryptophan, so a read error is the likely source. Because the CDR3's place on the DNA is in doubt, the DNA is left out and the CDR3 is given as listed by TCRdb. This rearrangement joins TRBV29-1 to TRBJ1-2; TRBD1 is the table's D call, not checked against the DNA. The CDR3 contains 14 residues when both ends are counted. The V gene's germline CDR1 is SQVTM and CDR2 ANQGSEA. The CDR3: CSVEAEEGVDGYTL.

This chain connects TRBV4-1 to TRBJ2-2, with no clear D. CDR3 size: 14 residues. Trimming removed 1 base from V and 5 bases from J, with 8 bases in between. Looked up from germline, CDR1 is MGHRA and CDR2 is YSYEKL. The chain's CDR3 is CASSQVVTTGELFF. DNA of the CDR3: TGCGCCAGCAGCCAAGTCGTCACTACCGGGGAGCTGTTTTTT.

Turning to this clonotype: The conserved closing phenylalanine or tryptophan is absent in this CDR3, likely reflecting a read error. This rearrangement joins TRBV29-1 to TRBJ1-5; D uncertain. The CDR3 contains 13 residues. CDR1 SQVTM and CDR2 ANQGSEA come from the germline V gene. Here the CDR3 DNA reads TGCAGCGTTGTTCATGCGCTCAATAAGCCCCAGCATGTT. It yields the protein CSVVHALNKPQHV.

Worth noting for this clonotype: This may come from a read error, since a much larger clone is one base off. The chain couples TRBV2 to TRBJ2-7; D perhaps matches TRBD2 (5 bases). This CDR3 is 13 amino acids long. Trimming removed 7 bases from V and 5 bases from J, with 15 bases in between. Germline V gene sequence: CDR1 SNHLY, CDR2 FYNNEI. The CDR3 loop is CASKGSDRNEQYF. Here the CDR3 DNA reads TGTGCCAGCAAGGGTAGCGATAGGAACGAGCAGTACTTC.

This clonotype occurred once. With a much larger clone just one base away, this may be a read error. The rearrangement uses TRBV28 and TRBJ2-7; the D gene could be TRBD1 or TRBD2 (6 bases each). Germline lookup yields CDR1 MDHEN and CDR2 SYDVKM. The CDR3 covers 13 residues. V lost 9 bases to trimming and J lost 6 bases, with 18 bases between them. CDR3 DNA: TGTGCCAGGAGGAAGAGCGGAGGGGGCGAGCAGTACTTC. It encodes CARRKSGGGEQYF.

Remarks on this clonotype: Because the CDR3 is missing its conserved closing phenylalanine or tryptophan, this is likely a read error. In DNA, the CDR3 is TGTGCCATCACCTCAGGACAGATTTTCAATGAGCAGTTCTTA. Translation: CAITSGQIFNEQFL. V and J are TRBV10-3 and TRBJ2-1; D may be TRBD1 (6 bases). V was clipped by 7 bases and J by 6 bases, with 16 bases between them. In germline, CDR1 is ENHRY, CDR2 SYGVKD. The CDR3 is made up of 14 amino acids.

As regards this clonotype: At one end the junction does not follow the germline gene, possibly because of a read error. This chain uses TRBV5-1 with TRBJ2-1, with 7 positions matching TRBD1. CDR1 is SGHRS, CDR2 YFSETQ, per germline. This CDR3 region has 12 residues. The CDR3 spells CASSYYRGEQFF. Here the CDR3 DNA reads TGCGCCAGCAGCTACTACAGGGGCGAGCAATTCTTC.

About this clonotype: At one end the junction does not follow the germline gene, possibly because of a read error. The rearrangement uses TRBV29-1 and TRBJ2-2, with D perhaps assigned TRBD1 or TRBD2 (6 bases each). The CDR3 length is 14 residues. The V gene's germline CDR1 is SQVTM and CDR2 ANQGSEA. The CDR3 here is CSVYGTMGRGELYF. The CDR3 DNA reads TGCAGCGTCTATGGGACAATGGGTCGCGGGGAACTGTATTTT.

With regard to this clonotype: Given the absence of the conserved phenylalanine or tryptophan at the CDR3 end, a read error is likely. V and J are TRBV12-3 or TRBV12-4 and TRBJ2-1; D perhaps matches TRBD2 (5 bases). The CDR3 totals 16 residues. CDR3 coding DNA: TGTGCCAGCAGTTTACGGGGAATATACTCCTACAATAAGCAGTTCATC. This encodes CASSLRGIYSYNKQFI.

About this clonotype: Lacking the conserved final phenylalanine or tryptophan, this CDR3 likely reflects a read error. It is unclear where the CDR3 begins or ends on the DNA, so no DNA is shown, and the CDR3 is as TCRdb lists it. The chain has TRBV11-2 and TRBJ2-5. In germline, CDR1 is SGHAT, CDR2 FQNNGV. The CDR3 length is 12 residues, termini included. The CDR3 spells CASSLVVGFEYL.

Note on this clonotype: The junction does not match germline at one end; this may be a read error. The V call is TRBV6-5, the J call TRBJ2-2; possible D gene TRBD1, 5 bases. The CDR3 totals 15 residues. Germline V lookup: CDR1 MNHEY, CDR2 SVGAGI. This chain's CDR3 is CSSSYSGIYTGELFF. CDR3 DNA: TGCTCCAGCAGTTACTCAGGGATTTACACCGGGGAGCTGTTTTTT.

Sample share makes this clonotype medium-sized. The rearrangement links TRBV29-1 to TRBJ1-1; D is perhaps TRBD1 (6 bases). The CDR3 contains 13 residues. The germline CDR1 and CDR2 sequences are SQVTM and ANQGSEA. CDR3 amino acids: CSPFQGRETEAFF. CDR3 in DNA: TGCAGTCCCTTTCAGGGGAGGGAAACTGAAGCTTTCTTT.

This clonotype was found once. Compared with germline, one end of the junction differs, possibly owing to a read error. The chain uses TRBV10-3 and TRBJ2-5; D not certain. This CDR3 region has 15 residues. CDR1 and CDR2 from the germline V gene are ENHRY and SYGVKD. In nucleotides, the CDR3 is TGTACCATCAGTACTACTAATCAAGCAGGAGAGACCCAGTACTTC. Translated, it gives CTISTTNQAGETQYF.

Concerning this clonotype itself: One junction end disagrees with the germline gene, perhaps due to a read error. The chain links TRBV6-5 to TRBJ2-7, with TRBD1 identical over 7 bases. This CDR3 has 14 amino acids. The V gene's germline CDR1 is MNHEY and CDR2 SVGAGI. The CDR3 reads CASSARGGGCEQYF. The DNA of the CDR3 is TGTGCTAGCAGTGCTCGAGGGGGCGGGTGCGAGCAGTACTTC.

J is TRBJ2-1 and V is TRBV5-1; 7 nucleotides match TRBD2. The CDR3 consists of 15 residues. V lost 4 bases and J lost 4; bases outside the gene matches: 8. Germline assignment: CDR1 SGHRS and CDR2 YFSETQ. The CDR3 DNA reads TGCGCCAGCAGCATGCCTGCGGGGGAATACAATGAGCAGTTCTTC. Translating it yields CASSMPAGEYNEQFF.

This clonotype has ten or more counts. CDR3 region: CASSSRLAGGGEQYF. CDR3 nucleotide sequence: TGTGCCAGCAGCTCACGACTAGCGGGAGGGGGGGAGCAGTACTTC. V gene TRBV11-2 combines with J gene TRBJ2-7; 14 positions agree with TRBD2. V shed 4 bases and J 7 bases; nucleotides not matched to a gene: 6. The CDR3 is 15 amino acids. Germline-derived CDR1 and CDR2 are SGHAT and FQNNGV.

This clonotype was counted a single time. Since the CDR3 does not end with the conserved phenylalanine or tryptophan, this likely comes from a read error. The chain carries TRBV30 and TRBJ2-7, with 9 bases that match TRBD1. The CDR3 spans 14 residues. The junction had 10 bases not matched to a gene; V was cut back by 3 bases and J by 7 bases. CDR1 is GTSNPN, CDR2 SVGIG, per germline (reference sequence). CDR3 protein: CAWSKTGGGDEQYC. The DNA for the CDR3 is TGTGCCTGGAGCAAGACAGGGGGTGGGGATGAGCAGTACTGC.

To note about this clonotype: The CDR3 carries no conserved terminal phenylalanine or tryptophan, so it likely arises from a read error. This sequence joins TRBV7-9 and TRBJ2-5, with unresolved D. The germline gives CDR1 SEHNR, CDR2 FQNEAQ (reference sequence). This CDR3 is 12 amino acids long. Trimming cost V 9 bases and J 5 bases, with 13 bases left between them. The CDR3 here is CARSQEGETQYL. CDR3 DNA sequence: TGTGCCAGGAGCCAGGAAGGGGAGACCCAGTACCTC.

Worth noting for this clonotype: At one boundary the junction diverges from the germline segment, which might be a read error. The CDR3 region is CASSRDLGNIQYF. The CDR3 bases are TGTGCCAGCAGCAGGGATCTAGGGAACATTCAATACTTC. V is TRBV5-5 and J is TRBJ2-4; D is undetermined. The CDR3 consists of 13 residues. Germline values: CDR1 SGHKS, CDR2 YYEKEE (reference sequence).

On this clonotype itself: Its ends do not fully match the called genes, so a read error is possible. The chain carries TRBV11-3 and TRBJ2-1; D gene unclear. This CDR3 has 14 residues. Germline-derived CDR1 and CDR2 are SGHNT and YENEEA. The CDR3 loop reads CTSSLDVSNNEQFF. DNA of the CDR3: TGTACCAGCAGCTTAGACGTTTCGAACAATGAGCAGTTCTTC.

As to this clonotype: In this CDR3 the conserved last residue, phenylalanine or tryptophan, is missing, so a read error is likely. The chain employs TRBV29-1 and TRBJ2-6, with 7 nucleotides matching TRBD1. Losses at the gene ends were 6 bases for V and 0 bases for J; bases not matched to a gene: 5. The CDR3 covers 15 residues. Germline-derived CDR1 and CDR2 are SQVTM and ANQGSEA. CDR3 amino acids: CSVRQGHSGANVLTL. CDR3 bases: TGCAGCGTGAGACAGGGCCACTCTGGGGCCAACGTCCTGACTCTC.

As for this clonotype: One end of the junction varies from germline; a read error may be responsible. V and J are TRBV11-3 and TRBJ2-2; D possibly corresponds to TRBD1 (6 bases). Germline CDR1 and CDR2: SGHNT and YENEEA. This CDR3 spans 15 amino acids. CDR3 DNA: TGTGCCAGTAGCTTAGCGAGAGGGGGCACCGGGGAGCTGTTTTTT. This gives the protein CASSLARGGTGELFF.

This clonotype was observed at least ten times. The CDR3 coding sequence is TGTGCCAGCAGCTCAAGACAGGACGATGAAGCTTTCTTT. Amino acid sequence: CASSSRQDDEAFF. The chain uses TRBV7-9 and TRBJ1-1; maybe TRBD1 (6 bases). With 4 bases removed from V and 7 bases from J, the gap between germline ends came to 13 bases. Germline V CDR1 and CDR2: SEHNR, FQNEAQ (reference sequence). This CDR3 has 13 amino acids.

In this sample, this clonotype turned up a few times. A read error is likely, as this CDR3 ends without the conserved phenylalanine or tryptophan. It is unclear where the CDR3 begins or ends on the DNA, so no DNA is shown, and the CDR3 is as TCRdb lists it. The chain recombines TRBV11-1 with TRBJ1-6; the listed D gene, TRBD1, was not tested against the DNA. Per the germline V gene, CDR1 is SGHAT and CDR2 is FQDESV (reference sequence). The CDR3 length is 13 residues, termini included. CDR3 loop: CAGGRTLVSPLHL.

Concerning this clonotype itself: It may be a read error: a sequence one base away is much more abundant. The CDR3 DNA sequence: TGTGCCTGGAGTGTACGGTCGGGGAGCGACCAGTACTTC. Its translation is CAWSVRSGSDQYF. This chain links TRBV30 with TRBJ2-7; the D gene is possibly TRBD2 (5 bases). Trimming shortened V by 0 bases and J by 10 bases, and 16 bases separated the two germline ends. The CDR3 runs to 13 residues. Germline CDR1 GTSNPN, CDR2 SVGIG (reference sequence).

This chain links TRBV6-1 with TRBJ2-3; TRBD2 matches 7 bases. Germline assignment: CDR1 MNHNS and CDR2 SASEGT. The CDR3 extends over 14 amino acids. The CDR3 DNA reads as TGTATCAGCAGTGAAGGCGGGAGCTCAGATACGCAGTATTTT. Translating gives CISSEGGSSDTQYF.

The genes are TRBV6-1 and TRBJ2-7; the D gene is possibly TRBD2 (5 bases). The CDR3 has 14 amino acids. The V end lost 10 bases, the J end lost 0 bases, and 16 bases lay between the germline ends. The V gene's germline CDR1 is MNHNS and CDR2 SASEGT. The CDR3 reads CANRLAGPSYEQYF. Here the CDR3 DNA reads TGTGCCAACCGGCTAGCAGGTCCCTCCTACGAGCAGTACTTC.